This TCR beta chain originates from a study of Graves' ophthalmopathy and Graves' hyperthyroidism. Whole-study results and caveats: Separation of ophthalmopathy from stable hyperthyroidism was achieved by a 13-signature model, at about 89% sensitivity and around 81% specificity.

The germline V gene has CDR1 DFQATT and CDR2 SNEGSKA (reference sequence). J lost 4 bases, V lost 2 bases, and 5 bases had no gene match. CDR3 size: 14 residues. This clonotype was picked up many times. Its cognate antigen is unknown. The study amplified TCR beta CDR3 regions using RNA transcripts. HTBI primers were employed in first-round RT-PCR, then a second-round multiplex PCR followed. TCRdb independently ran MiXCR on the multiplex PCR reads; one entry per CDR3 protein. Of fewer than 650,000 distinct CDR3 sequences in the sample, about a fifth were seen once. Among the hyperthyroidism patients, all were newly diagnosed, aged 18 to 65, with under 2 months' duration. Other autoimmune diseases, uncontrolled infections, pregnancy and lactation each led to patient exclusion. Thyroid ultrasound, orbital computed tomography, TRAb, serum thyroxine and clinical symptoms formed the basis of diagnosis.

Material for sequencing was peripheral blood. This rearrangement joins TRBV20-1 to TRBJ1-3; 7 nucleotides agree with TRBD1. This sequence originates from a woman under 30 with stable Graves' hyperthyroidism. Some clones in this sample may be carry-over from other donors' samples. CDR3 residues: CSARRQGAGNTIYF. The CDR3 DNA is TGCAGTGCTAGACGACAGGGTGCCGGAAACACCATATATTTT.